Presented here are 20 T cell receptor beta chains from one specimen sequenced in a study of T cells in localized non-small cell lung cancer. Using immunoSEQ multiplex PCR, the repertoire was profiled, and TCRdb retains in-frame clones only, with some absent. The sample consists of 40,000 or so clones, more than 75% of them appearing once. This sample comprised PBMCs, obtained before any cancer treatment. These receptors originate from a woman between 40 and 69 years old with stage II squamous cell lung carcinoma.

The V gene is TRBV14, the J gene TRBJ2-7; D ambiguous. V lost 3 bases and J 7 bases, leaving 13 bases between the germline ends. From germline, CDR1 is SGHDN and CDR2 FVKESK. The CDR3 is made up of 13 amino acids. Here the CDR3 reads CASSQGPDTEQYV. Written as DNA, the CDR3 is TGTGCCAGCAGCCAGGGCCCTGACACGGAGCAGTACGTC.

The chain combines TRBV4-3 with TRBJ1-2; 9 bases align to TRBD1. Germline lookup yields CDR1 LGHNA and CDR2 YSLEER. The V segment lost 0 bases and the J segment 1 base; nucleotides outside the gene matches: 3. This CDR3 is built from 16 residues. CDR3: CASSQDRQGGNYGYTF. The CDR3, as DNA: TGCGCCAGCAGCCAAGATAGACAGGGGGGTAACTATGGCTACACCTTC.

The chain couples TRBV5-1 to TRBJ1-1, with D perhaps matching TRBD1 (5 bases). CDR3 length: 16 residues. Germline CDR1 SGHRS, CDR2 YFSETQ. The V end was cut by 1 base, the J end by 0 bases, with 13 bases between. The CDR3 loop reads CASSLRQIGVNTEAFF. In DNA, the CDR3 is TGCGCCAGCAGCTTGAGGCAGATAGGGGTGAACACTGAAGCTTTCTTT.

This chain uses TRBV19 with TRBJ2-3; D perhaps matches TRBD1 (5 bases). The V gene lost 0 bases and the J gene lost 7 bases, with 17 bases spanning the gap. There are 16 residues in the CDR3. Per the germline V gene, CDR1 is LNHDA and CDR2 is SQIVND (reference sequence). The CDR3 nucleotides are TGTGCCAGTAGTATAGAGCCCCCCTTACAGGCTTATACGCAGTATTTT. Translating it yields CASSIEPPLQAYTQYF.

A remark on this clone: The sample holds other DNA sequences that translate to the same CDR3. V and J are TRBV19 and TRBJ1-1; 8 positions match TRBD1. Unmatched junction bases numbered 4, after V lost 5 bases and J lost 2 bases. Per the germline V gene, CDR1 is LNHDA and CDR2 is SQIVND (reference sequence). The CDR3 contains 14 residues. CDR3 amino acids: CASSAQGANTEAFF. The CDR3 coding sequence is TGTGCCAGTAGTGCGCAGGGGGCAAACACTGAAGCTTTCTTT.

The chain joins TRBV20-1 to TRBJ1-1; D gene unclear. CDR1 is DFQATT and CDR2 is SNEGSKA in the germline V gene (reference sequence). The CDR3 runs 11 residues. CDR3 bases: TGCACCCCGCGTTGGAACACTGAAGCTTTCTTT. Translation gives CTPRWNTEAFF.

This clone was seen a handful of times. The V gene is TRBV10-3, the J gene TRBJ2-7; D is unresolved. This CDR3 is built from 16 residues. Deletions cut 2 bases from V and 1 base from J, with 15 bases between. Germline lookup yields CDR1 ENHRY and CDR2 SYGVKD. This CDR3 is CAISEGKTEYSYEQYF. In DNA, the CDR3 is TGTGCCATCAGTGAGGGGAAGACGGAATATTCCTACGAGCAGTACTTC.

To note about this clone: One junction end disagrees with the germline gene, perhaps due to a read error. The chain links TRBV10-3 to TRBJ1-1; D ambiguous. The CDR3 is 15 residues long. Germline CDR1 and CDR2: ENHRY and SYGVKD. The CDR3 DNA follows: TGTGCCAGCAGTTACTTTCCGGGGAGGAACACTGAAGCTTTCTTT. This codes for CASSYFPGRNTEAFF.

This chain links TRBV5-1 with TRBJ2-7; tentatively, D is TRBD2 (6 bases). This CDR3 contains 15 residues. V was pared by 5 bases and J by 6 bases, with 21 bases between. CDR1 SGHRS and CDR2 YFSETQ come from the germline V gene. This CDR3 is CASSPGVQVVGEQYV. Here the CDR3 DNA reads TGCGCCAGCAGTCCGGGGGTCCAGGTGGTGGGCGAGCAGTACGTC.

V usage is TRBV7-3 and J usage is TRBJ2-7, with D hard to call. Between the trimmed V and J ends, which lost 4 bases and 3 bases, there was a span of 10 bases. Germline V gene lookup returns CDR1 SGHTA and CDR2 FQGTGA. The CDR3 is 13 amino acids. CDR3 DNA: TGTGCCAGCAGCTACAGAGATAACTACGAGCAGTACTTC. This sequence encodes CASSYRDNYEQYF.

The rearrangement links TRBV29-1 to TRBJ2-7; 7 bases line up with TRBD2. After removal of 3 bases from V and 2 bases from J, the junction contained 4 bases not matched to a gene. CDR3 length: 13 amino acids. Germline assignment: CDR1 SQVTM and CDR2 ANQGSEA. CDR3 region: CSVEGGSAYEQYF. The CDR3 nucleotides are TGCAGCGTTGAGGGAGGGTCCGCCTACGAGCAGTACTTC.

The chain carries TRBV7-9 and TRBJ2-1; D is undetermined. Germline V gene data show CDR1 as SEHNR and CDR2 as FQNEAQ (reference sequence). The length of the CDR3 is 11 residues. The V end was cut by 5 bases, the J end by 6 bases, with 5 bases between. The CDR3: CASSLGNEQFF. As DNA, the CDR3 is TGTGCCAGCAGCCTAGGCAATGAGCAGTTCTTC.

This clone has a handful of counts. The J gene is TRBJ2-2, the V gene TRBV7-9; no clear D. The V and J ends lost 5 bases and 4 bases respectively, with 11 bases between them. CDR1 is SEHNR, CDR2 FQNEAQ, per germline (reference sequence). This CDR3 is built from 14 residues. The CDR3 coding sequence is TGTGCCAGCAGCCCCACCGAAGGCACCGGGGAGCTGTTTTTT. Translation gives CASSPTEGTGELFF.

The chain recombines TRBV2 with TRBJ1-1, with TRBD1 identical over 10 bases. The CDR3 consists of 15 residues. Unmatched junction bases numbered 3, after V lost 1 base and J lost 4 bases. CDR1 and CDR2 (germline): SNHLY, FYNNEI. The CDR3 spells CASSEGQGARTEAFF. For the CDR3, the DNA is TGTGCCAGCAGTGAAGGACAGGGGGCGCGCACTGAAGCTTTCTTT.

This clone appeared a few times. This sequence joins TRBV7-8 and TRBJ2-7; tentative D call: TRBD1 (6 bases). Germline CDR1 is SGHVS and CDR2 is FQNEAQ. V lost 2 bases and J 6 bases, leaving 11 bases between the germline ends. The CDR3 extends over 13 amino acids. The CDR3 DNA is TGTGCCAGCAGCTTAACAGGGAGAGGCGAGCAGTACGTC. Translated, it gives CASSLTGRGEQYV.

The genes are TRBV10-3 and TRBJ2-1; the D gene is possibly TRBD1 (8 bases). V shed 7 bases and J shed 9 bases, with 22 bases lying between them. CDR3 length: 15 residues. In germline, CDR1 is ENHRY, CDR2 SYGVKD. For the CDR3, the DNA is TGTGCCATCAATCCACAGGGGGGGGTCGTAAGTGAGCAGTTCTTC. Amino acid sequence: CAINPQGGVVSEQFF.

V and J are TRBV28 and TRBJ2-1; TRBD2 matches at 7 bases. CDR3 length: 13 residues. CDR1 is MDHEN, CDR2 SYDVKM, per germline. The V segment lost 8 bases and the J segment 7 bases; nucleotides outside the gene matches: 8. The CDR3 region is CASGPGGKNEQFF. CDR3 sequence (DNA): TGTGCCAGCGGTCCGGGAGGAAAGAATGAGCAGTTCTTC.

This clone was observed a handful of times. The J gene is TRBJ2-5, the V gene TRBV19; D gene unclear. The V and J ends lost 7 bases and 2 bases respectively, with 17 bases between them. CDR1 and CDR2 from the germline V gene are LNHDA and SQIVND (reference sequence). CDR3 length: 15 residues. The CDR3 bases are TGTGCCAGTACCTCCAATTTAGGGCGGCAAGAGACCCAGTACTTC. It encodes CASTSNLGRQETQYF.

This rearrangement joins TRBV7-9 to TRBJ1-2; 10 nucleotides match TRBD1. V shed 5 bases, J shed 5 bases, and the junction held 5 bases outside the gene matches. This CDR3 comprises 14 residues. The germline CDR1 and CDR2 sequences are SEHNR and FQNEAQ (reference sequence). The CDR3 loop is CASSAGQGVYGYTF. CDR3 nucleotide sequence: TGTGCCAGCAGCGCAGGACAGGGGGTATATGGCTACACCTTC.

This clone was detected many times. This rearrangement joins TRBV12-5 to TRBJ1-1; 7 bases are shared with TRBD1. J was trimmed by 4 bases and V by 0 bases; bases with no gene match: 20. The CDR3 contains 20 residues. CDR1 is LGHNT, CDR2 FRNRAP, per germline. CDR3 DNA sequence: TGTGCTAGTGGTTTGGTAAACCCCGGGACAGCGGTAAGGGTAGGCACTGAAGCTTTCTTT. Translation gives CASGLVNPGTAVRVGTEAFF. The full variable domain, in which reference TRBV12-5 and TRBJ1-1 provide the parts outside the CDR3, is DARVTQTPRHKVTEMGQEVTMRCQPILGHNTVFWYRQTMMQGLELLAYFRNRAPLDDSGMPKDRFSAEMPDATLATLKIQPSEPRDSAVYFCASGLVNPGTAVRVGTEAFFGQGTRLTVV.